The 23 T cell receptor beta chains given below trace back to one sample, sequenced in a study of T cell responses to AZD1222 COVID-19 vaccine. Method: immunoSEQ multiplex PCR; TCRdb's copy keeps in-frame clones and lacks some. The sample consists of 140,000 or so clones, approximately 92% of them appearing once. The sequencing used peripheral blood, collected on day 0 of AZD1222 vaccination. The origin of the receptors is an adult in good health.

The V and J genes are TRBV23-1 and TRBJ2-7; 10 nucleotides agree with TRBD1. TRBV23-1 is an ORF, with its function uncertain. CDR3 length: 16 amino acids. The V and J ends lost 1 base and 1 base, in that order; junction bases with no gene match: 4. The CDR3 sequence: CASSQCRGQGSYEQYF. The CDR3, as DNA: TGCGCCAGCAGTCAATGTAGGGGACAGGGGTCCTACGAGCAGTACTTC.

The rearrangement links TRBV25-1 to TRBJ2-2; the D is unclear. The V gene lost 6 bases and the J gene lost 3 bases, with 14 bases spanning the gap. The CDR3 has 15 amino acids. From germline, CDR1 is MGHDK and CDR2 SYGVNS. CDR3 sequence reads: CASRGNRRDTGELFF. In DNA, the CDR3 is TGTGCCAGCAGAGGAAACCGTAGGGACACCGGGGAGCTGTTTTTT. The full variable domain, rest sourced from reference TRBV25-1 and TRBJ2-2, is EADIYQTPRYLVIGTGKKITLECSQTMGHDKMYWYQQDPGMELHLIHYSYGVNSTEKGDLSSESTVSRIRTEHFPLTLESARPSHTSQYLCASRGNRRDTGELFFGEGSRLTVL.

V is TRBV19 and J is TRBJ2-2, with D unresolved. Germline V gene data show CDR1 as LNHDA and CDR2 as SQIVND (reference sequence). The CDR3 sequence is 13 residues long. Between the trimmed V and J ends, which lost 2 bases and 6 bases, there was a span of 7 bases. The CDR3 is CASSIITSGELFF. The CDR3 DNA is TGTGCCAGTAGTATAATAACCTCCGGGGAGCTGTTTTTT.

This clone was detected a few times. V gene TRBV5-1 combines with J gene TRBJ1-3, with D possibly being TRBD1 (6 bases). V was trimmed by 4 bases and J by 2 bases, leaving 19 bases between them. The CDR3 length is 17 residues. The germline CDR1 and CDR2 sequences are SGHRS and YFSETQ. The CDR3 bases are TGCGCCAGCAGCCCAGAGGCGGGACATTCACCTGGAAACACCATATATTTT. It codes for CASSPEAGHSPGNTIYF.

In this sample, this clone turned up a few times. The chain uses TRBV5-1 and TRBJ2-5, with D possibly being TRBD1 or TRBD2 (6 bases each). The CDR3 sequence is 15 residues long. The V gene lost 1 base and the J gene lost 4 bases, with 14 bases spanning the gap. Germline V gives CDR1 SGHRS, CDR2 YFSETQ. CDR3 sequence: CASSLNGGAGETQYF. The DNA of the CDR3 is TGCGCCAGCAGCTTGAACGGGGGCGCGGGAGAGACCCAGTACTTC.

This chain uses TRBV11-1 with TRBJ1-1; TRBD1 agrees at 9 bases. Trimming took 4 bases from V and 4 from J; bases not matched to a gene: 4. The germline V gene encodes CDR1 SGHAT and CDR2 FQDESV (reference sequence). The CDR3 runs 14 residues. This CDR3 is CASSSTGGGTEAFF. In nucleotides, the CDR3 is TGTGCCAGCAGCTCAACAGGGGGCGGCACTGAAGCTTTCTTT.

The CDR3 here is CASSHRSAGIREQYF. The CDR3 region has the DNA TGTGCCAGCAGCCATCGGTCAGCGGGAATCCGCGAGCAGTACTTC. This sequence joins TRBV3-1 (or the pseudogene TRBV3-2) and TRBJ2-7; 7 bases agree with TRBD2. This CDR3 spans 15 amino acids. Germline V gene data show CDR1 as LGHDT and CDR2 as YNNKEL (reference sequence). Trimming at V came to 3 bases and at J to 6 bases, leaving 11 bases not matched to a gene.

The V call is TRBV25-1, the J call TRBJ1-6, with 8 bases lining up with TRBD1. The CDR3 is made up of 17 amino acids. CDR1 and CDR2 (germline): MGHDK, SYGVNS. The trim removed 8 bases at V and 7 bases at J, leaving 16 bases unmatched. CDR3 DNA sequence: TGTGCCAGCGTCGATGGCAGGGGGCGAGGGAGAAATTCACCCCTCCACTTT. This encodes CASVDGRGRGRNSPLHF.

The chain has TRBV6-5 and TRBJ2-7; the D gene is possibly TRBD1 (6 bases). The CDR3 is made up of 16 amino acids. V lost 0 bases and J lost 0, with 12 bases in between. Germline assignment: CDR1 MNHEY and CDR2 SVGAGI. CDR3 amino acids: CASSYSAGVSSYEQYF. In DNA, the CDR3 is TGTGCCAGCAGTTACTCAGCAGGGGTTAGCTCCTACGAGCAGTACTTC.

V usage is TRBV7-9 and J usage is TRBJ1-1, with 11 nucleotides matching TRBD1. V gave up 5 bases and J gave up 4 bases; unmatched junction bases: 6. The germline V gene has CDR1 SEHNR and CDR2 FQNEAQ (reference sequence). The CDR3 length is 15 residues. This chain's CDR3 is CASSTGDRGSTEAFF. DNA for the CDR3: TGTGCCAGCAGCACCGGGGACAGGGGGAGCACTGAAGCTTTCTTT.

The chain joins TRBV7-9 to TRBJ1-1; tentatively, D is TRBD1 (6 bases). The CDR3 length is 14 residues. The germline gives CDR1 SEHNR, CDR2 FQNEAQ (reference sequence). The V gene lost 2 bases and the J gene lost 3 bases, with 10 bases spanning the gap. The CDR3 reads CASSLQGRHTEAFF. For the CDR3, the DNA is TGTGCCAGCAGCTTACAGGGGCGGCACACTGAAGCTTTCTTT.

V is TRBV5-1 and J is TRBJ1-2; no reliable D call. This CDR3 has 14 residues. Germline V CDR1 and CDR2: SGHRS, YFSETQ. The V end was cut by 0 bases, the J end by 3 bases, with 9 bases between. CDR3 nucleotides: TGCGCCAGCAGCTTGGCCCCTGGAGACTATGGCTACACCTTC. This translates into CASSLAPGDYGYTF.

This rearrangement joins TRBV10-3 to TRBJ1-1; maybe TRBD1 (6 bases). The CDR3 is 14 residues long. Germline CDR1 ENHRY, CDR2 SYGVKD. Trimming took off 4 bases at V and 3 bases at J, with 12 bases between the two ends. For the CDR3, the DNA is TGTGCCATCAGTGCCTCGGGGGCGGACACTGAAGCTTTCTTT. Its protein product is CAISASGADTEAFF.

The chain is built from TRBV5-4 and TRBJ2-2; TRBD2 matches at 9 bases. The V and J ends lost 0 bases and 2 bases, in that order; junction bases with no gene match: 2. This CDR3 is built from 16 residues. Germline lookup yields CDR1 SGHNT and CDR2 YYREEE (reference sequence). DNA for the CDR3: TGTGCCAGCAGCTTGGACGGGACTAGCAACACCGGGGAGCTGTTTTTT. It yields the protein CASSLDGTSNTGELFF.

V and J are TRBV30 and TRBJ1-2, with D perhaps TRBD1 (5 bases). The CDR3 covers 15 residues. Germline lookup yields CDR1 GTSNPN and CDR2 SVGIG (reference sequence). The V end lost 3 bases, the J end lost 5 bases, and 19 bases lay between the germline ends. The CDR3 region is CAWSPYHGAPYGYTF. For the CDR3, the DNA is TGTGCCTGGAGCCCCTATCACGGGGCGCCTTATGGCTACACCTTC. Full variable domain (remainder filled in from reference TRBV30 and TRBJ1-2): SQTIHQWPATLVQPVGSPLSLECTVEGTSNPNLYWYRQAAGRGLQLLFYSVGIGQISSEVPQNLSASRPQDRQFILSSKKLLLSDSGFYLCAWSPYHGAPYGYTFGSGTRLTVV.

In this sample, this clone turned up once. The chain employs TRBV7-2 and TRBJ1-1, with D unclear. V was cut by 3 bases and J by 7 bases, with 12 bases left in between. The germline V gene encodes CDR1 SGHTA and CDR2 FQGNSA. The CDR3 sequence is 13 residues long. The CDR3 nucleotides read TGTGCCAGCAGCTTTCCCGGACCGTTTGAAGCTTTCTTT. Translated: CASSFPGPFEAFF.

Here the CDR3 reads CASSFLVRAYNSPLHF. For the CDR3, the DNA is TGTGCCAGCAGTTTTTTGGTCAGGGCGTATAATTCACCCCTCCACTTT. The chain has TRBV28 and TRBJ1-6; D is perhaps TRBD1 (5 bases). The CDR3 runs 16 residues. The V gene lost 3 bases and the J gene lost 4 bases, with 13 bases spanning the gap. Germline V gene lookup returns CDR1 MDHEN and CDR2 SYDVKM.

CDR3 amino acids: CASSLPGHRMGIQPQHF. The CDR3 coding sequence is TGTGCCAGCAGCCTGCCGGGACACCGGATGGGGATTCAGCCCCAGCATTTT. The V gene is TRBV3-1 (or the pseudogene TRBV3-2), the J gene TRBJ1-5, with D perhaps TRBD1 (6 bases). The CDR3 length is 17 residues. In germline, CDR1 is LGHDT, CDR2 YNNKEL (reference sequence). Trimming pared 4 bases from V and 6 bases from J, leaving 22 bases between.

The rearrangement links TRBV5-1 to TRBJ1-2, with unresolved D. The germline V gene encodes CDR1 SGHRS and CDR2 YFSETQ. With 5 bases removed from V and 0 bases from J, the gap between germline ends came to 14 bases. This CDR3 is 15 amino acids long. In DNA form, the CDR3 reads TGCGCCAGCAGAGAATGGCAGATTTCTAACTATGGCTACACCTTC. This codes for CASREWQISNYGYTF.

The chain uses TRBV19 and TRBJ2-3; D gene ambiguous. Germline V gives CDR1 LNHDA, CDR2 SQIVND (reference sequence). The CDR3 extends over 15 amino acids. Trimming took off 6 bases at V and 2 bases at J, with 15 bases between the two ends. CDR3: CASSTGPGSTDTQYF. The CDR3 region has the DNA TGTGCCAGTAGCACCGGCCCAGGATCCACAGATACGCAGTATTTT.

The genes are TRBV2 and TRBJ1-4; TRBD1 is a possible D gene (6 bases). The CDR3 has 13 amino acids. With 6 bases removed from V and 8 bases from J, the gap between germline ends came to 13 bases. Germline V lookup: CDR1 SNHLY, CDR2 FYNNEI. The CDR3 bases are TGTGCCAGCAGAAGGCAGGGGCTGGAAAAACTGTTTTTT. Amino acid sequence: CASRRQGLEKLFF.

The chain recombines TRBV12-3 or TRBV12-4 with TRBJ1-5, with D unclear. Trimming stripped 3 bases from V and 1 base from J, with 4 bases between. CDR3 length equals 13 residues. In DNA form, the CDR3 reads TGTGCCAGCAGTTTGCAAAGCAATCAGCCCCAGCATTTT. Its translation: CASSLQSNQPQHF.

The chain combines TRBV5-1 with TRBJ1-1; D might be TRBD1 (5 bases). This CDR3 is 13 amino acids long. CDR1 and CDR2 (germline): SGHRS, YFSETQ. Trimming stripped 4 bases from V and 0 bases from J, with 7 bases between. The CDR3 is CASSGGLNTEAFF. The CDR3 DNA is TGCGCCAGCAGCGGGGGGTTGAACACTGAAGCTTTCTTT. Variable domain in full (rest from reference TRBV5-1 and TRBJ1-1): KAGVTQTPRYLIKTRGQQVTLSCSPISGHRSVSWYQQTPGQGLQFLFEYFSETQRNKGNFPGRFSGRQFSNSRSEMNVSTLELGDSALYLCASSGGLNTEAFFGQGTRLTVV.